This is a list of T cell receptor beta chains from one sample in a study of control samples from healthy donors and cancer patients. Produced via immunoSEQ multiplex PCR; TCRdb's table is partial and in-frame only. The table lists about 22,000 clones, roughly four fifths of them singletons. The sample consisted of PBMCs. The receptors here all came from a man in his 60s with head and neck cancer. Both conserved end residues are trimmed from each CDR3. Each record gives: V gene, CDR3 protein.

TRBV7-2	ASSLGEARLY
TRBV11-3	ASRGADTQY
TRBV23-1	ASSRRWSPGHEKLF
TRBV7-2	ASSSGRAGTDSPLH
TRBV7-2	ASSLVIGGEKLF
TRBV30	AWSGQGGVIQPQH
TRBV5-1	ASSQPNNEQF
TRBV27	ASSPRDSGRGNEQF
TRBV7-8	LSEPGANRKTQY
TRBV27	ASSFSRGNGYT
TRBV11-3	ASSYGLAGNEQF
TRBV5-5	ASSLPGKETQY
TRBV12-3/TRBV12-4	ASSPLGYEQF
TRBV5-1	ASSTGTGGRNEQF
TRBV11-2	ASSLVGGWNYGYT
TRBV19	ATPKYEVLNTEAF
TRBV10-3	AIREGLAGGSGANVLT
TRBV4-3	ASSQEGTGQF
TRBV4-1	ASSQEGTGAYEQY
TRBV7-9	ASSYNYMNTEAF
TRBV3-1/TRBV3-2	ASSQDRTGRSLF
TRBV5-1	ASGLPGYEQY
TRBV28	ASSLVQGAGEQY
TRBV2	ASCLGPTKLF
TRBV3-1/TRBV3-2	ASSQEDRLAPRGTQY
TRBV5-1	ASSEGSSGNTIY
TRBV25-1	ASSLYRELF
TRBV10-3	AISRDRSSYEQY
TRBV10-3	AISDHRESQPQH
TRBV19	ASSIEFRDRILFHTEAF